Following are 30 T cell receptor beta chains from one sample sequenced in a study of blood T cell repertoires in COVID-19. Sequenced by immunoSEQ multiplex PCR; TCRdb stores in-frame clones only, minus some. Here the sample spans about 70,000 clones, about nine tenths being singletons. The source material was peripheral blood. The receptors were sampled from a woman in her late teens or twenties with acute or convalescent COVID-19.

The chain has TRBV7-8 and TRBJ1-4; 8 nucleotides agree with TRBD1. CDR1 and CDR2 (germline): SGHVS, FQNEAQ. This CDR3 spans 15 amino acids. The V and J ends lost 1 base and 8 bases, in that order; junction bases with no gene match: 6. The CDR3 reads CASSLVSAGGEKLFF. CDR3 bases: TGTGCCAGCAGCTTAGTTTCCGCAGGGGGCGAAAAACTGTTTTTT.

V usage is TRBV28 and J usage is TRBJ2-1, with TRBD2 matching 8 bases. The germline CDR1 and CDR2 sequences are MDHEN and SYDVKM. The CDR3 spans 15 residues. V dropped 2 bases and J dropped 7; count of bases not matched to a gene: 7. The DNA of the CDR3 is TGTGCCAGCAGTTTAGGTCGGGGGGGCAGGAATGAGCAGTTCTTC. The encoded protein is CASSLGRGGRNEQFF.

The chain carries TRBV28 and TRBJ2-7; the match to TRBD1 covers 7 bases. The germline V gene has CDR1 MDHEN and CDR2 SYDVKM. Unmatched junction bases numbered 12, after V lost 6 bases and J lost 7 bases. The CDR3 loop spans 14 amino acids. The CDR3 DNA reads TGTGCCAGCAGAAACAGGGGCCAGGCTTCGGAGCAGTACTTC. Its protein is CASRNRGQASEQYF.

This rearrangement joins TRBV3-1 (or the pseudogene TRBV3-2) to TRBJ1-1; tentative D call: TRBD1 (5 bases). Germline V gene sequence: CDR1 LGHDT, CDR2 YNNKEL (reference sequence). V lost 7 bases, J lost 4 bases, and 16 bases lay in between. CDR3 size: 14 residues. The DNA of the CDR3 is TGTGCCAGCACCCTACGGGGGATTGCCACTGAAGCTTTCTTT. Protein sequence: CASTLRGIATEAFF.

The CDR3 is CASSSYNQPQHF. The CDR3 DNA reads as TGTGCCAGCAGTTCTTACAATCAGCCCCAGCATTTT. The rearrangement uses TRBV27 and TRBJ1-5; no definite D call. The CDR3 length is 12 residues. Germline CDR1 MNHEY, CDR2 SMNVEV (reference sequence). V gave up 4 bases and J gave up 3 bases, with 4 bases separating them.

V and J are TRBV13 and TRBJ1-1, with a possible D match to TRBD1 (5 bases). The CDR3 runs to 14 residues. Trimming shortened V by 3 bases and J by 2 bases, and 10 bases separated the two germline ends. The germline gives CDR1 PRHDT, CDR2 FYEKMQ (reference sequence). The CDR3 sequence is CASSFRARNTEAFF. CDR3 nucleotides: TGTGCCAGCAGCTTCAGGGCGCGAAACACTGAAGCTTTCTTT.

The chain has TRBV7-9 and TRBJ2-7, with TRBD1 as a possible D gene (5 bases). This CDR3 spans 17 amino acids. Germline V gene sequence: CDR1 SEHNR, CDR2 FQNEAQ (reference sequence). V dropped 0 bases and J dropped 2 bases, with 17 bases sitting between them. Written as DNA, the CDR3 is TGTGCCAGCAGCTTAGCCAGGGCTAACTCGGCACCCTACGAGCAGTACTTC. It translates to CASSLARANSAPYEQYF.

The chain has TRBV7-9 and TRBJ1-4; 7 bases align to TRBD1. Trimming at V came to 5 bases and at J to 8 bases, leaving 11 bases not matched to a gene. The germline V gene encodes CDR1 SEHNR and CDR2 FQNEAQ (reference sequence). The CDR3 runs to 15 residues. The CDR3, as DNA: TGTGCCAGCAGCACGCTGACAGGGTATAACGAAAAACTGTTTTTT. Protein sequence: CASSTLTGYNEKLFF.

J is TRBJ2-1 and V is TRBV15; no definite D call. The CDR3 is made up of 15 amino acids. The V end lost 4 bases, the J end lost 1 base, and 11 bases lay between the germline ends. CDR1 and CDR2 (germline): LNHNV, YYDKDF (reference sequence). The CDR3 protein is CATSKDYNSYNEQFF. The CDR3 region has the DNA TGTGCCACCAGCAAAGATTATAATTCCTACAATGAGCAGTTCTTC.

The chain couples TRBV4-1 to TRBJ2-1, with 8 positions matching TRBD2. J was trimmed by 7 bases and V by 1 base; bases with no gene match: 3. This CDR3 is built from 14 residues. The V gene's germline CDR1 is MGHRA and CDR2 YSYEKL. CDR3 nucleotide sequence: TGCGCCAGCAGCCAAGTGGGACTAGTTAATGAGCAGTTCTTC. Protein sequence: CASSQVGLVNEQFF.

This chain links TRBV30 with TRBJ2-3, with TRBD1 as a possible D gene (6 bases). The CDR3 extends over 15 amino acids. Trimming stripped 1 base from V and 0 bases from J, with 11 bases between. The germline CDR1 and CDR2 sequences are GTSNPN and SVGIG (reference sequence). CDR3 sequence (DNA): TGTGCCTGGAGTGAGATTCAGGGGAGCACAGATACGCAGTATTTT. Translation: CAWSEIQGSTDTQYF.

The chain uses TRBV6-5 and TRBJ2-2, with 7 bases matching TRBD1. From germline, CDR1 is MNHEY and CDR2 SVGAGI. The CDR3 contains 14 residues. V lost 7 bases and J lost 3; bases outside the gene matches: 5. The DNA for the CDR3 is TGTGCCAGCACCCGGGACAGAGACACCGGGGAGCTGTTTTTT. This encodes CASTRDRDTGELFF.

The chain couples TRBV4-1 to TRBJ1-1; D call uncertain. The germline V gene has CDR1 MGHRA and CDR2 YSYEKL. The CDR3 loop spans 15 amino acids. Trimming took off 0 bases at V and 2 bases at J, with 10 bases between the two ends. The CDR3 sequence is CASSQDEVTNTEAFF. The CDR3 DNA reads as TGCGCCAGCAGCCAAGATGAGGTCACAAACACTGAAGCTTTCTTT.

This clone came up once. The J gene is TRBJ2-2, the V gene TRBV6-6; possible D gene TRBD2, 7 bases. Germline V gene sequence: CDR1 MNHNY, CDR2 SVGAGI (reference sequence). V lost 2 bases to trimming and J lost 5 bases, with 12 bases between them. The CDR3 covers 15 residues. Written as DNA, the CDR3 is TGTGCCAGCAGTTACGAGGGGGGGCGAACCGGGGAGCTGTTTTTT. Its translation: CASSYEGGRTGELFF.

This clone was seen a few times. Other DNA sequences in this specimen translate into the identical CDR3. The V and J genes are TRBV15 and TRBJ2-3; 7 positions agree with TRBD2. Per the germline V gene, CDR1 is LNHNV and CDR2 is YYDKDF (reference sequence). The CDR3 totals 15 residues. Trimming cost V 0 bases and J 3 bases; bases outside gene matches: 3. The chain's CDR3 is CATSREWGGTDTQYF. The CDR3 DNA sequence: TGTGCCACCAGCAGAGAGTGGGGGGGTACAGATACGCAGTATTTT.

The chain uses TRBV2 and TRBJ1-3, with a tentative D call TRBD1 (6 bases). Germline lookup yields CDR1 SNHLY and CDR2 FYNNEI. The V and J ends lost 8 bases and 0 bases respectively, with 8 bases between them. This CDR3 is built from 13 residues. DNA of the CDR3: TGTGCCAGCGGACAGCCCTCTGGAAACACCATATATTTT. Its translation: CASGQPSGNTIYF.

Here the CDR3 DNA reads TGCGCCAGCAGCCAAGAGTCGGGGTACGCGGATGGCTACACCTTC. Translated: CASSQESGYADGYTF. The rearrangement joins TRBV4-3 to TRBJ1-2; D call uncertain. The CDR3 length is 15 residues. CDR1 is LGHNA, CDR2 YSLEER, per germline. The V and J ends lost 0 bases and 6 bases respectively, with 14 bases between them.

The V gene is TRBV3-1 (or the pseudogene TRBV3-2), the J gene TRBJ1-6; D is ambiguous. Germline values: CDR1 LGHDT, CDR2 YNNKEL (reference sequence). The CDR3 is made up of 13 amino acids. Trimming stripped 0 bases from V and 8 bases from J, with 5 bases between. In DNA, the CDR3 is TGTGCCAGCAGCCAAGACCACTATTCACCCCTCCACTTT. Translation gives CASSQDHYSPLHF.

V is TRBV6-5 and J is TRBJ1-5, with 8 bases aligning to TRBD1. With 6 bases clipped from V and 8 bases from J, the junction kept 12 bases outside the gene matches. Looked up from germline, CDR1 is MNHEY and CDR2 is SVGAGI. The CDR3 sequence is 15 residues long. Written as DNA, the CDR3 is TGTGCCAGCAGCCCCACAAGGACAGGGAGGGAGCCCCAGCATTTT. Its translation is CASSPTRTGREPQHF.

The rearrangement uses TRBV5-6 and TRBJ2-5, with D perhaps matching TRBD1 (6 bases). This CDR3 is built from 14 residues. CDR1 and CDR2 (germline): SGHDT, YYEEEE. The V end lost 2 bases, the J end lost 4 bases, and 12 bases lay between the germline ends. The CDR3 region has the DNA TGTGCCAGCAGCTTCAGGGGTTTAGGAGAGACCCAGTACTTC. Translated, it gives CASSFRGLGETQYF.

The V and J genes are TRBV5-1 and TRBJ2-3; no reliable D call. The V gene's germline CDR1 is SGHRS and CDR2 YFSETQ. The ends were cut back, 0 bases at V and 5 bases at J, with 16 bases in the middle. This CDR3 has 16 residues. The CDR3 region is CASSLVVRLTGDTQYF. DNA for the CDR3: TGCGCCAGCAGCTTGGTGGTGAGGTTAACTGGAGATACGCAGTATTTT. The variable domain in full, with the rest retrieved from reference TRBV5-1 and TRBJ2-3, is KAGVTQTPRYLIKTRGQQVTLSCSPISGHRSVSWYQQTPGQGLQFLFEYFSETQRNKGNFPGRFSGRQFSNSRSEMNVSTLELGDSALYLCASSLVVRLTGDTQYFGPGTRLTVL.

This clone has just a few counts. The J gene is TRBJ1-2, the V gene TRBV18, with 7 bases that match TRBD1. The V gene end was trimmed by 3 bases and the J gene end by 0 bases; junction bases not matched to a gene: 1. CDR3 length equals 14 residues. The germline V gene encodes CDR1 KGHSH and CDR2 LQKENI. CDR3 sequence: CASSPGQTNYGYTF. CDR3 bases: TGTGCCAGCTCACCGGGACAGACTAACTATGGCTACACCTTC. Drawing the rest from reference TRBV18 and TRBJ1-2, the complete variable domain is NAGVMQNPRHLVRRRGQEARLRCSPMKGHSHVYWYRQLPEEGLKFMVYLQKENIIDESGMPKERFSAEFPKEGPSILRIQQVVRGDSAAYFCASSPGQTNYGYTFGSGTRLTVV.

V is TRBV27 and J is TRBJ2-1; D is undetermined. CDR1 is MNHEY and CDR2 is SMNVEV in the germline V gene (reference sequence). V was pared by 2 bases and J by 3 bases, with 8 bases between. CDR3 length: 14 amino acids. Here the CDR3 reads CASSLKPGYNEQFF. CDR3 in DNA: TGTGCCAGCAGTTTAAAGCCGGGCTACAATGAGCAGTTCTTC.

This sequence joins TRBV6-1 and TRBJ1-1; no firm D call. The CDR3 sequence is 15 residues long. V gave up 3 bases and J gave up 7 bases, with 18 bases separating them. CDR1 and CDR2 (germline): MNHNS, SASEGT. The CDR3 region is CASSELGGVIGEAFF. The CDR3 DNA is TGTGCCAGCAGTGAGTTAGGAGGAGTTATAGGTGAAGCTTTCTTT.

In nucleotides, the CDR3 is TGTGCCAGCAGCTTATCGGGAACTCGCACAGATACGCAGTATTTT. This sequence encodes CASSLSGTRTDTQYF. The V call is TRBV7-2, the J call TRBJ2-3; D perhaps matches TRBD2 (5 bases). CDR1 SGHTA and CDR2 FQGNSA come from the germline V gene. This CDR3 has 15 residues. The V end lost 2 bases, the J end lost 1 base, and 10 bases lay between the germline ends.

The V call is TRBV7-9, the J call TRBJ2-3; 10 bases line up with TRBD2. CDR3 size: 16 residues. With 1 base clipped from V and 1 base from J, the junction kept 2 bases outside the gene matches. CDR1 is SEHNR, CDR2 FQNEAQ, per germline (reference sequence). The CDR3, as DNA: TGTGCCAGCAGCTTAGGTCTAGCGGGAGGCACAGATACGCAGTATTTT. Translating gives CASSLGLAGGTDTQYF. Drawing the rest from reference TRBV7-9 and TRBJ2-3, the complete variable domain is DTGVSQNPRHKITKRGQNVTFRCDPISEHNRLYWYRQTLGQGPEFLTYFQNEAQLEKSRLLSDRFSAERPKGSFSTLEIQRTEQGDSAMYLCASSLGLAGGTDTQYFGPGTRLTVL.

This clone has a handful of counts. The rearrangement uses TRBV7-9 and TRBJ1-4; 9 positions agree with TRBD1. The CDR3 is 13 residues long. J gave up 5 bases and V 5 bases, and 0 bases lay outside the gene matches. CDR1 is SEHNR and CDR2 is FQNEAQ in the germline V gene (reference sequence). The chain's CDR3 is CASSGTGNEKLFF. Written as DNA, the CDR3 is TGTGCCAGCAGCGGGACAGGGAATGAAAAACTGTTTTTT.

This clone showed up just a few times. This chain connects TRBV28 to TRBJ1-5, with 8 bases lining up with TRBD1. CDR1 and CDR2 from the germline V gene are MDHEN and SYDVKM. V was pared by 6 bases and J by 6 bases, with 13 bases of the junction left unmatched. CDR3 size: 16 residues. Written as DNA, the CDR3 is TGTGCCAGCAGGGCGACAGGGGAAGGCTGGGGTCAGCCCCAGCATTTT. Translated, it gives CASRATGEGWGQPQHF.

This chain links TRBV7-9 with TRBJ1-3, with unresolved D. The CDR3 sequence is 15 residues long. Germline lookup yields CDR1 SEHNR and CDR2 FQNEAQ (reference sequence). Trimming cost V 1 base and J 0 bases, with 7 bases left between them. CDR3 in amino acids: CASSLGDLSGNTIYF. The CDR3 DNA follows: TGTGCCAGCAGCTTAGGAGATCTCTCTGGAAACACCATATATTTT.

This rearrangement joins TRBV7-7 to TRBJ1-6, with unresolved D. There are 16 residues in the CDR3. Trimming cost V 3 bases and J 9 bases, with 18 bases left between them. CDR1 SSHAT and CDR2 FNYEAQ come from the germline V gene (reference sequence). The CDR3 reads CASSFHGLSGFSPLHF. In nucleotides, the CDR3 is TGTGCCAGCAGCTTCCACGGACTGAGTGGGTTTTCACCCCTCCACTTT.